A single TCR beta chain is shown here with its context. This clonotype came up once. The clone's antigen remains unknown. No quality values exist for individual bases; no much larger clone is one base distant. One read offers little support. TCR beta VDJ combination and CDR3 sequence profiling used genomic DNA as the template. An Illumina HiSeq 2000 was the platform used for TCR repertoire sequencing. As for how the authors treated the data: Repertoires were assessed using TRBV/TRBJ rearrangement plots, CDR3 size and DJ length profiles, and Simpson's diversity index. The most abundant DNA sequence in the deep sequencing data was defined as the immunodominant clone. CDR3 amino acid sequences were checked for sharing between subjects and were compared against published repertoires and the VDJdb database. TCRdb handled the public reads itself, with Q25 trimming in fastp and clone calling in MiXCR, and kept productive beta chains. Rows merge per CDR3 protein into single entries with the most common DNA and genes. None of the V and J calls come from the authors' own analysis; TCRdb made them. The sample data list hundreds of thousands of distinct CDR3 sequences, and 55% to 70% of these were observed just once. The top ten clonotypes cover 3.5% to 4.5% of the sample.

In the study, sorted CD4+ and CD8+ blood T cells from patients with severe aplastic anemia and from healthy subjects underwent deep sequencing of TCR repertoires. Ficoll-Paque density gradient centrifugation was used to isolate peripheral blood mononuclear cells. Before DNA extraction, CD4+ and CD8+ T cells were sorted by FACS or by magnetic beads. This entry comes from a study of CD8+CD57+ T cells in acquired aplastic anemia (dated by TCRdb to the late 2010s). Regarding the study in general: A mean of approximately 3 ug of DNA, ranging from roughly 0.19 to 27.4 ug, was extracted from sorted CD4+ and CD8+ cells. Mean read counts for healthy donor samples were some 10 million for CD4+ cells and roughly 12 million for CD8+ cells. Broader findings and caveats from the paper: CD8+ Simpson's diversity did not differ significantly between patients and healthy controls (P=0.060). Over 25 CD8+ CDR3 sequences were found in both patients and controls but appeared to be highly expressed in patients and within the immunodominant clones of the patients.

V is reduced by 2 bases and J by 12 bases, leaving a spacing of 23 bases between them. The CDR3 numbers 16 residues from cysteine through phenylalanine. The CDR3 DNA has 48 bases and is translated from base 1. CDR1 SEHNR and CDR2 FQNEAQ are derived from the germline V gene (reference sequence). The sequencing sample was made of sorted CD4+, CD8+, or CD8+CD57+ T cells (not recorded which) from PBMCs. The clonotype comes from a human donor in good health, serving as a control. The rearranged segments are TRBV7-9 and TRBJ1-3; the D gene is unclear. The DNA sequence reads TGTGCCAGCAGCTTACTAGCTTTCACCTCCGGGCAGTACATATATTTT. Its product reads: CASSLLAFTSGQYIYF.